This T cell receptor (beta chain) is drawn from a study of control samples from healthy donors and cancer patients (dated by TCRdb to 2020 to 2022). The germline V gene supplies CDR1 LGHNA and CDR2 YSLEER. Measured from the cysteine to the phenylalanine, the CDR3 is 13 residues long. Only the CDR3 part of the read is kept: 39 bases, read in frame from the first base. V gives up 0 bases and J gives up 6 bases, and the segment between their germline ends measures 8 bases. Receptor amplification or capture employed the immunoSEQ multiplex PCR assay. Not all clones reach the TCRdb copy of this immuneACCESS table, which keeps in-frame sequences only. Checked studies attribute under half of the gap to unresolved V genes and leave the rest unexplained. The sample has about 61,000 clones on record, almost 90% of them singletons. The ten largest make up under 7% of the sample. Points on this clone: Its cognate antigen has yet to be identified. Qualities for individual bases were not recorded, and no much larger clone is one base off.

The specimen was PBMCs. The V and J genes are TRBV4-3 and TRBJ1-2; a confident D gene designation cannot be given. The source of this sequence is a man aged 60 to 75 with colorectal cancer. CDR3 protein: CASSQDLKDGYTF. The DNA reads TGCGCCAGCAGCCAAGATCTGAAAGATGGCTACACCTTC.